The present TCR beta chain was sequenced within a study of beta chain features in type 1 diabetes. Study-wide points: For patients and controls alike, PCR might favor shorter templates to the same degree. Compared to healthy donors, patients appeared to have naive, central memory and Treg TCRB repertoires that were more alike. Any HLA-type effect on TCRB rearrangement remained unresolved here.

As every portion of the isolated RNA was reverse transcribed, the sequencing read expressed TCRB transcripts. Libraries were prepared by immunoSEQ multiplex PCR; TCRdb keeps only in-frame clonotypes and omits some of them. The repertoire holds around 350,000 clones, with around 12% as singletons. Germline CDR1 and CDR2: SGHRS and YFSETQ. The junction had 1 base not matched to a gene; V was cut back by 1 base and J by 3 bases. The CDR3 sequence is 14 residues long. In its sample, this clone was seen a few times. Antigen specificity is unknown. The V and J genes are TRBV5-1 and TRBJ2-7; 10 nucleotides agree with TRBD2. The sequenced sample was naive CD4+ T cells from blood. This receptor was taken from a man aged 18-30 years in good health. CDR3 DNA: TGCGCCAGCAGCTTGCCTAGCGGGAGCTACGAGCAGTACTTC. Translated, it gives CASSLPSGSYEQYF.